These 15 T cell receptor beta chains share one sample of origin, sequenced in a study of blood T cell repertoires in COVID-19. This table comes from immunoSEQ multiplex PCR, and its TCRdb copy is limited to in-frame clones, with some not included. Among roughly 50,000 clones, over 80% were seen once, and the ten largest hold about 60%. Sequencing was done on a sample of peripheral blood. The receptors stem from a man aged 65-85 years with acute or convalescent COVID-19.

The chain is built from TRBV18 and TRBJ1-3; D not certain. V lost 3 bases and J 4 bases, leaving 16 bases between the germline ends. There are 16 residues in the CDR3. Germline CDR1 is KGHSH and CDR2 is LQKENI. CDR3 in DNA: TGTGCCAGCTCACCCGTACCCGGGGTCGCGGGAAACACCATATATTTT. As protein: CASSPVPGVAGNTIYF.

This chain joins TRBV6-6 and TRBJ1-3; possibly TRBD1 for D (5 bases). V shed 10 bases and J shed 0 bases, with 13 bases lying between them. The CDR3 sequence is 14 residues long. The germline V gene encodes CDR1 MNHNY and CDR2 SVGAGI (reference sequence). In DNA, the CDR3 is TGTGCCACCAATCGGGGGAGCTCTGGAAACACCATATATTTT. This sequence encodes CATNRGSSGNTIYF.

V usage is TRBV19 and J usage is TRBJ2-2; 7 bases align to TRBD2. This CDR3 contains 16 residues. Germline V gene lookup returns CDR1 LNHDA and CDR2 SQIVND (reference sequence). V dropped 2 bases and J dropped 6; count of bases not matched to a gene: 9. DNA for the CDR3: TGTGCCAGTAGTATAAATGGGAGGGCCGTATCCGGGGAGCTGTTTTTT. Its protein product is CASSINGRAVSGELFF.

The chain uses TRBV14 and TRBJ2-1, with 11 bases aligning to TRBD2. CDR1 is SGHDN, CDR2 FVKESK, per germline. The length of the CDR3 is 15 residues. V dropped 6 bases and J dropped 5; count of bases not matched to a gene: 6. CDR3 region: CASRFTSGGNNEQFF. CDR3 nucleotides: TGTGCCAGCAGGTTTACTAGCGGGGGAAACAATGAGCAGTTCTTC.

V usage is TRBV4-3 and J usage is TRBJ1-2; 7 positions agree with TRBD1. Germline assignment: CDR1 LGHNA and CDR2 YSLEER. V lost 3 bases, J lost 0 bases, and 13 bases stayed unmatched. There are 18 residues in the CDR3. Written as DNA, the CDR3 is TGCGCCAGCAGCCAGGGGGTGGGACCCCAGGGGGCTAACTATGGCTACACCTTC. Translating gives CASSQGVGPQGANYGYTF.

The rearrangement joins TRBV14 to TRBJ1-1, with D tentatively TRBD1 (6 bases). Trimming took off 2 bases at V and 8 bases at J, with 12 bases between the two ends. The CDR3 length is 13 residues. The germline V gene encodes CDR1 SGHDN and CDR2 FVKESK. The CDR3 region has the DNA TGTGCCAGCAGCCAATTTCCGGGACAAGAAGCTTTCTTT. It is translated as CASSQFPGQEAFF.

J is TRBJ1-5 and V is TRBV30; 8 positions agree with TRBD1. Germline trimming cut 2 bases from V and 5 bases from J; bases unmatched to any gene: 2. Germline V gives CDR1 GTSNPN, CDR2 SVGIG (reference sequence). This CDR3 contains 13 residues. CDR3 in amino acids: CAWSSTGDQPQHF. CDR3 bases: TGTGCCTGGAGTTCGACAGGGGATCAGCCCCAGCATTTT.

The chain joins TRBV5-6 to TRBJ2-6; TRBD2 is a possible D gene (5 bases). The CDR3 consists of 16 residues. V gave up 0 bases and J gave up 4 bases, with 11 bases separating them. From germline, CDR1 is SGHDT and CDR2 YYEEEE. CDR3 sequence (DNA): TGTGCCAGCAGCTTGGGGCCGGGATCCGGGGCCAACGTCCTGACTTTC. Translating it yields CASSLGPGSGANVLTF.

The gene calls are TRBV28 and TRBJ1-1; TRBD1 is a possible D gene (5 bases). The CDR3 has 13 residues. From germline, CDR1 is MDHEN and CDR2 SYDVKM. V dropped 6 bases and J dropped 2 bases, with 10 bases sitting between them. CDR3 protein: CASRTTANTEAFF. CDR3 nucleotides: TGTGCCAGCAGGACGACAGCAAACACTGAAGCTTTCTTT.

This clone was seen more than once but under ten times. The V gene is TRBV28, the J gene TRBJ1-4; D not certain. CDR1 MDHEN and CDR2 SYDVKM come from the germline V gene. Trimming shortened V by 4 bases and J by 11 bases, and 17 bases separated the two germline ends. The CDR3 totals 14 residues. The CDR3 loop reads CASSSPAAAGKLFF. The DNA of the CDR3 is TGTGCCAGCAGTTCCCCCGCGGCCGCTGGGAAACTGTTTTTT.

This chain links TRBV11-3 with TRBJ2-3; D perhaps matches TRBD2 (6 bases). The CDR3 covers 15 residues. Germline V gene sequence: CDR1 SGHNT, CDR2 YENEEA. Trimming took 1 base from V and 0 from J, leaving 8 bases between them. The DNA of the CDR3 is TGTGCCAGCAGCTTAGGCGGGGAGAGCACAGATACGCAGTATTTT. This translates into CASSLGGESTDTQYF.

J is TRBJ2-5 and V is TRBV6-5; 8 nucleotides match TRBD2. Germline V lookup: CDR1 MNHEY, CDR2 SVGAGI. The CDR3 runs 14 residues. The V and J ends lost 5 bases and 4 bases, in that order; junction bases with no gene match: 6. The CDR3 DNA sequence: TGTGCCAGCAGTACGGGGGGGCTAGGAGAGACCCAGTACTTC. Encoded protein: CASSTGGLGETQYF.

In its sample, this clone was seen once. The rearrangement links TRBV6-5 to TRBJ2-3; 8 nucleotides match TRBD2. The CDR3 totals 15 residues. With V trimmed by 6 bases and J by 6 bases, 11 bases remained unmatched. The germline V gene has CDR1 MNHEY and CDR2 SVGAGI. The CDR3 region is CASSPRTSSGDTQYF. The CDR3 DNA follows: TGTGCCAGCAGCCCCCGGACTAGCAGCGGGGATACGCAGTATTTT.

The chain is built from TRBV10-2 and TRBJ2-7, with TRBD1 identical over 10 bases. Unmatched junction bases numbered 8, after V lost 6 bases and J lost 9 bases. Per germline, CDR1 WSHSY and CDR2 SAAADI. This CDR3 has 13 residues. The CDR3 loop is CASSPGQGLVQYF. In nucleotides, the CDR3 is TGCGCCAGCAGCCCGGGACAGGGGTTGGTGCAGTACTTC.

The sample holds many counts of this clone. The genes are TRBV5-5 and TRBJ2-7; D is possibly TRBD1 (5 bases). This CDR3 is 13 amino acids long. The germline CDR1 and CDR2 sequences are SGHKS and YYEKEE (reference sequence). The V and J ends lost 2 bases and 0 bases respectively, with 6 bases between them. The DNA for the CDR3 is TGTGCCAGCAGCTTACAGGCCTCCTACGAGCAGTACTTC. Its protein product is CASSLQASYEQYF.